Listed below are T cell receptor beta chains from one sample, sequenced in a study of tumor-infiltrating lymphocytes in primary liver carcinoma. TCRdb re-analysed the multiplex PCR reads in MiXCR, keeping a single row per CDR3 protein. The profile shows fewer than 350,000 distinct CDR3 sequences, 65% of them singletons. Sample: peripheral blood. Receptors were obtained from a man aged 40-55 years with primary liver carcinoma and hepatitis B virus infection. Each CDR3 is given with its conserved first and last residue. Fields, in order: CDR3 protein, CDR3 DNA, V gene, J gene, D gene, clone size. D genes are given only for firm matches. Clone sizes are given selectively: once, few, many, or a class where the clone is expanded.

cdr3_aa: CASSLDRAGQGTQYF; cdr3_nt: TGTGCCAGCAGCTTAGATAGGGCGGGACAAGGGACCCAGTACTTC; v_call: TRBV11-2; j_call: TRBJ2-5; d_call: NA; clone_size: NA
cdr3_aa: CASSPAFGPNTEAFF; cdr3_nt: TGTGCCAGCAGCCCGGCGTTTGGCCCGAACACTGAAGCTTTCTTT; v_call: TRBV28; j_call: TRBJ1-1; d_call: NA; clone_size: few
cdr3_aa: CSVPTGEHYGYTF; cdr3_nt: TGCAGCGTCCCGACAGGGGAACACTATGGCTACACCTTC; v_call: TRBV29-1; j_call: TRBJ1-2; d_call: TRBD1; clone_size: many
cdr3_aa: CASSPRTGPGLAGGNEQFF; cdr3_nt: TGTGCCAGCAGTCCACGGACAGGGCCGGGACTAGCGGGAGGGAATGAGCAGTTCTTC; v_call: TRBV6-1; j_call: TRBJ2-1; d_call: TRBD2; clone_size: many
cdr3_aa: CASSQDRGRAGDLFF; cdr3_nt: TGTGCCAGCAGCCAGGACAGGGGGCGCGCCGGGGACCTGTTTTTT; v_call: TRBV5-5; j_call: TRBJ2-2; d_call: TRBD1; clone_size: NA
cdr3_aa: CASSLGTSWYEQYF; cdr3_nt: TGTGCCAGCAGTTTAGGGACTAGTTGGTACGAGCAGTACTTC; v_call: TRBV12-3/TRBV12-4; j_call: TRBJ2-7; d_call: TRBD2; clone_size: many
cdr3_aa: CAWSWTQGVPYEQYF; cdr3_nt: TGTGCCTGGAGTTGGACACAGGGGGTTCCCTACGAGCAGTACTTC; v_call: TRBV30; j_call: TRBJ2-7; d_call: TRBD1; clone_size: few
cdr3_aa: CASSLKQGSAYEQYF; cdr3_nt: TGCGCCAGCAGCCTGAAGCAGGGATCGGCCTACGAGCAGTACTTC; v_call: TRBV5-1; j_call: TRBJ2-7; d_call: NA; clone_size: NA
cdr3_aa: CASSHRTSERYNEQFF; cdr3_nt: TGTGCCAGCAGCCATCGGACTAGCGAGAGGTACAATGAGCAGTTCTTC; v_call: TRBV11-2; j_call: TRBJ2-1; d_call: TRBD2; clone_size: NA
cdr3_aa: CVSSLGPGWTEAFF; cdr3_nt: TGTGTCAGCAGCTTAGGCCCAGGTTGGACTGAAGCTTTCTTT; v_call: TRBV7-8; j_call: TRBJ1-1; d_call: NA; clone_size: NA
cdr3_aa: CAGNHASRNEQFF; cdr3_nt: TGCGCCGGCAACCATGCTTCTCGGAATGAGCAGTTCTTC; v_call: TRBV4-3; j_call: TRBJ2-1; d_call: NA; clone_size: NA
cdr3_aa: CASTGREASGKYNEQFF; cdr3_nt: TGTGCCAGCACCGGAAGAGAGGCTAGCGGGAAATACAATGAGCAGTTCTTC; v_call: TRBV7-9; j_call: TRBJ2-1; d_call: TRBD2; clone_size: NA
cdr3_aa: CATSDSDSVEQYF; cdr3_nt: TGTGCCACCAGTGATTCAGACAGTGTCGAGCAGTACTTC; v_call: TRBV24-1; j_call: TRBJ2-7; d_call: NA; clone_size: NA
cdr3_aa: CASSFPLAAGTGQYF; cdr3_nt: TGTGCCAGCAGCTTCCCACTAGCGGCCGGTACGGGGCAGTACTTC; v_call: TRBV11-2; j_call: TRBJ2-7; d_call: TRBD2; clone_size: NA
cdr3_aa: CASSQLDLFSIDTQYF; cdr3_nt: TGCGCCAGCAGTCAATTAGACCTCTTTAGCATAGATACGCAGTATTTT; v_call: TRBV4-1; j_call: TRBJ2-3; d_call: NA; clone_size: NA
cdr3_aa: CASGQDRFGGLGNTIYF; cdr3_nt: TGCGCCAGCGGCCAAGATCGATTCGGGGGGCTAGGAAACACCATATATTTT; v_call: TRBV4-1; j_call: TRBJ1-3; d_call: NA; clone_size: NA
cdr3_aa: CASTGTSRSSEMNEQFF; cdr3_nt: TGTGCGAGTACCGGGACTAGCAGGAGTTCTGAGATGAATGAGCAGTTCTTC; v_call: TRBV11-2; j_call: TRBJ2-1; d_call: TRBD2; clone_size: NA
cdr3_aa: CASSQVTGEAFF; cdr3_nt: TGTGCCAGCAGCCAAGTTACAGGAGAAGCTTTCTTT; v_call: TRBV4-2; j_call: TRBJ1-1; d_call: NA; clone_size: many
cdr3_aa: CASSELLATDTQYF; cdr3_nt: TGTGCCAGCAGTGAACTGCTCGCGACAGATACGCAGTATTTT; v_call: TRBV6-1; j_call: TRBJ2-3; d_call: NA; clone_size: many
cdr3_aa: CASSKGARTNEKLFF; cdr3_nt: TGTGCCAGCAGTAAGGGAGCCCGCACTAATGAAAAACTGTTTTTT; v_call: TRBV28; j_call: TRBJ1-4; d_call: NA; clone_size: NA
cdr3_aa: CASSSGSYNSPLHF; cdr3_nt: TGTGCCAGCAGTTCCGGCTCCTATAATTCACCCCTCCACTTT; v_call: TRBV6-2/TRBV6-3; j_call: TRBJ1-6; d_call: NA; clone_size: many
cdr3_aa: CASSEPQYNNQPQHF; cdr3_nt: TGTGCCAGTAGTGAACCCCAATATAACAATCAGCCCCAGCATTTT; v_call: TRBV6-1; j_call: TRBJ1-5; d_call: NA; clone_size: NA
cdr3_aa: CASSQGFSNTWELFF; cdr3_nt: TGCGCTAGCAGCCAAGGGTTTTCGAACACCTGGGAGCTGTTTTTT; v_call: TRBV4-1; j_call: TRBJ2-2; d_call: NA; clone_size: NA
cdr3_aa: CASGYLHEGNEQFF; cdr3_nt: TGTGCCAGCGGCTATCTGCACGAGGGCAATGAGCAGTTCTTC; v_call: TRBV6-2/TRBV6-3; j_call: TRBJ2-1; d_call: NA; clone_size: many
cdr3_aa: CASSLTSGRDSVEFF; cdr3_nt: TGCGCCAGCAGCTTGACTAGCGGGAGGGATTCCGTAGAGTTCTTC; v_call: TRBV5-1; j_call: TRBJ2-1; d_call: TRBD2; clone_size: NA
cdr3_aa: CASSQDRASYEQYF; cdr3_nt: TGCGCCAGCAGCCAAGACAGGGCAAGCTACGAGCAGTACTTC; v_call: TRBV11-3; j_call: TRBJ2-7; d_call: TRBD1; clone_size: NA
cdr3_aa: CASSGARDRVAGELFF; cdr3_nt: TGTGCCAGCAGCGGCGCCCGGGACAGGGTAGCCGGGGAGCTGTTTTTT; v_call: TRBV5-6; j_call: TRBJ2-2; d_call: TRBD1; clone_size: NA
cdr3_aa: CANSSSWGQSQHF; cdr3_nt: TGTGCCAACAGTTCGTCGTGGGGTCAGTCCCAGCATTTT; v_call: TRBV12-3/TRBV12-4; j_call: TRBJ1-5; d_call: NA; clone_size: NA
cdr3_aa: CASYERDRVGEQYF; cdr3_nt: TGTGCCAGCTACGAGCGGGACAGGGTGGGTGAGCAGTACTTC; v_call: TRBV5-5; j_call: TRBJ2-7; d_call: TRBD1; clone_size: NA
cdr3_aa: CSVYRAGTEAFF; cdr3_nt: TGCAGCGTGTACAGGGCGGGCACTGAAGCTTTCTTT; v_call: TRBV29-1; j_call: TRBJ1-1; d_call: NA; clone_size: NA
cdr3_aa: CASSFGTGASSYNSPLHF; cdr3_nt: TGTGCCAGCAGTTTCGGGACAGGCGCTAGCTCCTATAATTCACCCCTCCACTTT; v_call: TRBV28; j_call: TRBJ1-6; d_call: TRBD1; clone_size: NA
cdr3_aa: CASSPRGTGGITEAFF; cdr3_nt: TGTGCCAGCAGCCCCCGAGGGACAGGGGGAATCACTGAAGCTTTCTTT; v_call: TRBV7-9; j_call: TRBJ1-1; d_call: TRBD1; clone_size: NA
cdr3_aa: CASSLSSGRGHEQFF; cdr3_nt: TGTGCCAGCAGCCTTTCTAGCGGGAGGGGTCATGAGCAGTTCTTC; v_call: TRBV11-3; j_call: TRBJ2-1; d_call: TRBD2; clone_size: many
cdr3_aa: CASSLEGGAETQYF; cdr3_nt: TGTGCCAGCAGCTTAGAAGGGGGTGCCGAGACCCAGTACTTC; v_call: TRBV11-2; j_call: TRBJ2-5; d_call: NA; clone_size: many
cdr3_aa: CASSEGATRRRHGYTF; cdr3_nt: TGTGCCAGCAGTGAGGGGGCTACTAGGCGACGCCATGGCTACACCTTC; v_call: TRBV6-1; j_call: TRBJ1-2; d_call: NA; clone_size: NA
cdr3_aa: CAGAVNTEAFF; cdr3_nt: TGTGCGGGGGCAGTGAACACTGAAGCTTTCTTT; v_call: TRBV30; j_call: TRBJ1-1; d_call: NA; clone_size: NA
cdr3_aa: CASSSQREISYEQYF; cdr3_nt: TGTGCCAGCAGTTCCCAGCGGGAGATTTCCTACGAGCAGTACTTC; v_call: TRBV6-5; j_call: TRBJ2-7; d_call: TRBD2; clone_size: few
cdr3_aa: CASSPVSSLETQCF; cdr3_nt: TGTGCCAGCAGCCCGGTTAGTAGTCTGGAGACCCAGTGCTTC; v_call: TRBV11-2; j_call: TRBJ2-5; d_call: NA; clone_size: NA
cdr3_aa: CSVAYLRQGEQETQYF; cdr3_nt: TGCAGCGTCGCCTACTTACGACAGGGGGAGCAGGAGACCCAGTACTTC; v_call: TRBV29-1; j_call: TRBJ2-5; d_call: TRBD1; clone_size: many
cdr3_aa: CASSERAPRGRYF; cdr3_nt: TGTGCCAGCAGTGAACGGGCGCCCCGGGGTCGATACTTC; v_call: TRBV6-1; j_call: TRBJ2-7; d_call: NA; clone_size: NA
cdr3_aa: CASSQDNHVSYEQYF; cdr3_nt: TGCGCCAGCAGCCAAGACAATCACGTCTCCTACGAGCAGTACTTC; v_call: TRBV4-1; j_call: TRBJ2-7; d_call: NA; clone_size: many
cdr3_aa: CASSSSRGGEQYF; cdr3_nt: TGTGCCAGCAGCTCCTCGCGGGGTGGCGAGCAGTACTTC; v_call: TRBV11-1; j_call: TRBJ2-7; d_call: NA; clone_size: few
cdr3_aa: CASSLAFDSYEQYF; cdr3_nt: TGTGCCAGCAGTTTAGCATTCGACTCCTACGAGCAGTACTTC; v_call: TRBV12-3/TRBV12-4; j_call: TRBJ2-7; d_call: NA; clone_size: NA
cdr3_aa: CASSPVRLKAETQYF; cdr3_nt: TGTGCCAGCAGCCCTGTCCGATTAAAGGCAGAGACCCAGTACTTC; v_call: TRBV21-1; j_call: TRBJ2-5; d_call: NA; clone_size: few
cdr3_aa: CASSLTGDTQYF; cdr3_nt: TGTGCCAGCAGTCTGACGGGAGATACGCAGTATTTT; v_call: TRBV5-5; j_call: TRBJ2-3; d_call: NA; clone_size: many
cdr3_aa: CASDSGEQFF; cdr3_nt: TGTGCCAGCGACTCCGGTGAGCAGTTCTTC; v_call: TRBV2; j_call: TRBJ2-1; d_call: NA; clone_size: NA
cdr3_aa: CASSQNPSDRGYNEQFF; cdr3_nt: TGCGCCAGCAGCCAAAATCCCTCGGACAGGGGCTACAATGAGCAGTTCTTC; v_call: TRBV4-3; j_call: TRBJ2-1; d_call: TRBD1; clone_size: many
cdr3_aa: CASSQDRFGEKLLF; cdr3_nt: TGTGCCAGCAGCCAGGACAGGTTTGGGGAAAAACTGTTATTT; v_call: TRBV6-5; j_call: TRBJ1-4; d_call: TRBD1; clone_size: NA
cdr3_aa: CASCQDGTGSDTEAFF; cdr3_nt: TGCGCCAGCTGCCAAGATGGGACAGGGTCGGACACTGAAGCTTTCTTT; v_call: TRBV4-1; j_call: TRBJ1-1; d_call: TRBD1; clone_size: NA
cdr3_aa: CASNKPGFGANVLTF; cdr3_nt: TGTGCCAGCAATAAGCCGGGTTTTGGGGCCAACGTCCTAACTTTC; v_call: TRBV6-5; j_call: TRBJ2-6; d_call: NA; clone_size: once
cdr3_aa: CASRSAGVYSEQFF; cdr3_nt: TGTGCCAGCAGATCGGCAGGGGTATATTCTGAGCAGTTCTTC; v_call: TRBV28; j_call: TRBJ2-1; d_call: NA; clone_size: NA
cdr3_aa: CASSSLWARETQYF; cdr3_nt: TGTGCCAGCAGTTCCTTATGGGCCCGGGAGACCCAGTACTTC; v_call: TRBV28; j_call: TRBJ2-5; d_call: NA; clone_size: NA
cdr3_aa: CASSLPLAGGNEQFF; cdr3_nt: TGTGCCAGCAGTTTACCACTAGCGGGAGGAAATGAGCAGTTCTTC; v_call: TRBV6-2/TRBV6-3; j_call: TRBJ2-1; d_call: TRBD2; clone_size: few
cdr3_aa: CASSSQGAEAGELFF; cdr3_nt: TGTGCCAGCAGTTCACAGGGGGCCGAGGCCGGGGAGCTGTTTTTT; v_call: TRBV12-3/TRBV12-4; j_call: TRBJ2-2; d_call: TRBD1; clone_size: many
cdr3_aa: CASRRQKNTEAFF; cdr3_nt: TGTGCCAGCAGACGACAGAAGAACACTGAAGCTTTCTTT; v_call: TRBV28; j_call: TRBJ1-1; d_call: NA; clone_size: NA
cdr3_aa: CASSYGDTGSETQYF; cdr3_nt: TGTGCCAGCAGCTACGGGGATACAGGCTCAGAGACCCAGTACTTC; v_call: TRBV7-9; j_call: TRBJ2-5; d_call: NA; clone_size: few